The subject of this entry is one T cell receptor (beta chain). Anyone with autoimmune disease history or systemic immunosuppression was excluded. The CDR3 runs to 14 residues. The V and J ends lost 7 bases and 5 bases, in that order; junction bases with no gene match: 9. Germline CDR1 is MNHEY and CDR2 is SVGAGI. The sample belongs to a study of OX40 agonist ivuxolimab in advanced cancers. Produced via immunoSEQ multiplex PCR; TCRdb's table is partial and in-frame only. The sample includes more than 50,000 clones, 90% to 95% of them seen just once. Sequenced material: CD4+ or CD8+ T cells sorted from blood, taken in a trial of the OX40 agonist ivuxolimab. The chain combines TRBV6-5 with TRBJ1-2, with 8 bases aligning to TRBD1. The receptor was derived from an adult with an advanced solid tumor such as melanoma, head and neck, liver or kidney cancer. Here the CDR3 DNA reads TGTGCCAGCATCGACGCCCGGACAGGGTATGGCTACACCTTC. It is translated as CASIDARTGYGYTF.